This TCR beta chain was sequenced in a study of T cell responses to AZD1222 COVID-19 vaccine. Study results and limitations: Recipients of AZD1222 seropositive at baseline numbered only 6 or 7. Spike-specific TCR breadth and depth went up after people got two AZD1222 doses. The donor group comprised mostly white British people and more females; the analysis possibly underestimated clonal diversity. In the spike-specific TCR repertoire, nearly half reportedly target unmutated variant regions.

V was clipped by 3 bases and J by 6 bases; unmatched bases: 2. Germline V CDR1 and CDR2: KGHSH, LQKENI. The CDR3 runs 14 residues. The repertoire was sequenced with immunoSEQ multiplex PCR; TCRdb's copy has only in-frame clones and lacks some. Of around 100,000 clones listed, around 90% were seen once; the top ten hold about 8.4%. This clone came up once. What it recognizes is unknown. This specimen consisted of peripheral blood, obtained on day 0 of AZD1222 vaccination. This receptor was taken from an adult in good health. The chain carries TRBV18 and TRBJ1-5, with TRBD1 identical over 10 bases. The CDR3 nucleotides read TGTGCCAGCTCACCGGGGACAGGGGTTCAGCCCCAGCATTTT. It yields the protein CASSPGTGVQPQHF.